The clone carrying this T cell receptor beta chain has at least ten counts. TCRbeta library construction was performed incorporating unique molecular identifiers. TCRdb reanalysed the PCR reads using MiXCR and keeps one entry per CDR3 protein. The sample contains 200,000 to 250,000 distinct CDR3 sequences, approximately 12% of which appear only once. These data are taken from a study of T-cell reconstitution after alpha-beta-depleted transplantation in children. CDR1 ENHRY and CDR2 SYGVKD come from the germline V gene. CDR3 size: 15 residues. Trimming took 6 bases from V and 0 from J; bases not matched to a gene: 7.

The origin of this receptor is a human donor who donated a stem cell graft to a child with acute lymphoblastic leukemia. The source was PBMCs from the stem cell graft donor, collected from the stem cell graft. The V and J genes are TRBV10-3 and TRBJ2-7; 8 nucleotides agree with TRBD1. The CDR3 loop reads CAISFGTGRSYEQYF. The CDR3 coding sequence is TGTGCCATCAGCTTTGGGACAGGACGCTCCTACGAGCAGTACTTC.